This TCR beta chain emerged from a study of identical twins. CDR1 is SEHNR, CDR2 FQNEAQ, per germline (reference sequence). V lost 5 bases and J 5 bases, leaving 18 bases between the germline ends. This CDR3 region has 15 residues. This clonotype was counted once. TCRdb recomputed calls from the 5' RACE reads with MiXCR, one row per CDR3 protein. The profile shows 200,000 to 300,000 distinct CDR3 sequences, over 9.5% of them singletons. This TCR was recovered from a man aged 50-59 years in good health. This rearrangement joins TRBV7-9 to TRBJ2-5; tentatively, D is TRBD2 (5 bases). The sequenced sample consisted of memory T cells sorted from blood. The CDR3 coding sequence is TGTGCCAGCAGCCCGACCGTTGGAGGTCGGGAGACCCAGTACTTC. Its translation: CASSPTVGGRETQYF.